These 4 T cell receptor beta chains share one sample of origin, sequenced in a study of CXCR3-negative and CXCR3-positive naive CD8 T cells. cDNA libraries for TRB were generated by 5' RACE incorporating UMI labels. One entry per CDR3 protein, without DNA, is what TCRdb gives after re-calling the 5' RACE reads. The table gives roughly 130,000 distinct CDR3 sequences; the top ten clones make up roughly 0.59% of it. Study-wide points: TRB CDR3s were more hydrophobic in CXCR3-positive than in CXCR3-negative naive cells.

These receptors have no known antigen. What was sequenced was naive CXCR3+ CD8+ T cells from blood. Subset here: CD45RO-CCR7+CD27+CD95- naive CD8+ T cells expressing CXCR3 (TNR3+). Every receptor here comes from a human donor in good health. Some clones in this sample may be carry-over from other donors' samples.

The CDR3 loop is CASSSARGNTEAFF. The rearrangement joins TRBV28 to TRBJ1-1; TCRdb indicates TRBD1, and absent DNA this call remains unverified. This CDR3 has 14 amino acids. The germline gives CDR1 MDHEN, CDR2 SYDVKM.

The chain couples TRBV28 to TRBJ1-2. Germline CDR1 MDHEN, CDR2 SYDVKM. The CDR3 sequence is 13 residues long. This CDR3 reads CASQGRGEYGYTF.

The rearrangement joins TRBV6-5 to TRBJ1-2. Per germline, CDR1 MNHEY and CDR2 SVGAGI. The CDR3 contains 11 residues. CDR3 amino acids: CASTGGSGYTF.

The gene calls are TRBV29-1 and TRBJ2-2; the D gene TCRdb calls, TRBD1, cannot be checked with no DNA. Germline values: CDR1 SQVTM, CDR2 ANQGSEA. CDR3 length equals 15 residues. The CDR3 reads CSVVSRGPLTGELFF.